This T cell receptor beta chain was captured by sequencing in a study of cytomegalovirus exposure and HLA in healthy donors. PCR used 60 Vbeta primers and 13 Jbeta primers. TCRdb's table, derived via immunoSEQ multiplex PCR, lists solely in-frame clones and lacks some. The sample lists some 150,000 clones, 75% to 80% seen once, with approximately 6.3% in the top ten. The CDR3 covers 11 residues. From germline, CDR1 is SEHNR and CDR2 FQNEAQ (reference sequence). The ends were cut back, 7 bases at V and 3 bases at J, with 6 bases in the middle. Findings of the study overall: There were over 150 TCR beta chains listed as cytomegalovirus-associated.

Points on this clone: Its antigen is not identified.

The chain has TRBV7-9 and TRBJ1-1; D not certain. This TCR was recovered from a man aged 35 to 55 in good health and CMV-seropositive. The material sequenced was PBMCs. Written as DNA, the CDR3 is TGTGCCAGCAACCGGGACACTGAAGCTTTCTTT. Residues: CASNRDTEAFF.